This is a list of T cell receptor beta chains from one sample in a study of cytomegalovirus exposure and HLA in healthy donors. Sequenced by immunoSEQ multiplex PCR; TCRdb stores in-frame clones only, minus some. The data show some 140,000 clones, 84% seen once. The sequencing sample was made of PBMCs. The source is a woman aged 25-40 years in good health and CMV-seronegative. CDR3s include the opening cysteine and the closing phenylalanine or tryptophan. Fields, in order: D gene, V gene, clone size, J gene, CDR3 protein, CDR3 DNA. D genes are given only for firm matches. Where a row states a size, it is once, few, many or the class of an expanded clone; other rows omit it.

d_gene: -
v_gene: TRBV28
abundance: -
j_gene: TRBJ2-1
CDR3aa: CEVRARSSYNEQFF
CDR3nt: TGTGAGGTGAGGGCGCGGAGCTCCTACAATGAGCAGTTCTTC

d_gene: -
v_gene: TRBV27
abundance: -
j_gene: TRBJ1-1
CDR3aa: CASSLGGNTEAFF
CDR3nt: TGTGCCAGCAGTTTAGGAGGGAACACTGAAGCTTTCTTT

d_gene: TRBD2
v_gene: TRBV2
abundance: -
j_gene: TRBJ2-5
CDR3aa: CASSEKGLAGETQYF
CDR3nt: TGTGCCAGCAGTGAGAAGGGACTAGCGGGGGAGACCCAGTACTTC

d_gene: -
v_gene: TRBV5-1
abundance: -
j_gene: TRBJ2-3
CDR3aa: CASSRTVDTQYF
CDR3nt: TGCGCCAGCAGCCGGACTGTAGATACGCAGTATTTT

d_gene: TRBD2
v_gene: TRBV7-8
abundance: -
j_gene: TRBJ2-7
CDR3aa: CASSLVGGGALVEQYF
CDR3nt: TGTGCCAGCAGCTTAGTTGGCGGGGGGGCCTTGGTCGAGCAGTACTTC

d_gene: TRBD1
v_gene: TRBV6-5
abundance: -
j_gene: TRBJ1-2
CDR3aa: CASSYNNRGLDYGYTF
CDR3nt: TGTGCCAGCAGTTACAATAACAGGGGGTTGGACTATGGCTACACCTTC

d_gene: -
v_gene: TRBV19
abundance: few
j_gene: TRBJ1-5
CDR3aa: CASRDGGYSNQPQHF
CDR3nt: TGTGCCAGTAGGGACGGGGGGTATAGCAATCAGCCCCAGCATTTT

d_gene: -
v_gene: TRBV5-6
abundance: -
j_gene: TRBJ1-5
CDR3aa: CASSSRNLSNQPQHF
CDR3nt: TGTGCCAGCAGCTCGAGGAACCTTAGCAATCAGCCCCAGCATTTT

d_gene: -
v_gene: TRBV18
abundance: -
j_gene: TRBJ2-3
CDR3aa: CASSLGPVDTQYF
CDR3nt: TGTGCCAGCTCTCTGGGGCCAGTGGATACGCAGTATTTT

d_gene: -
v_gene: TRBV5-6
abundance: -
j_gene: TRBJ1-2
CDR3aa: CASSLEGGDTF
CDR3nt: TGTGCCAGCAGCTTGGAAGGGGGAGACACCTTC

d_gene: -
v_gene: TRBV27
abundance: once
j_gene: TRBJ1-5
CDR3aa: CASSPGRTNQPQHF
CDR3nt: TGTGCCAGCAGCCCCGGTCGCACCAATCAGCCCCAGCATTTT

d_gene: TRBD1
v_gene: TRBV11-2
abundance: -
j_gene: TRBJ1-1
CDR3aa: CASMQRGQGAPNTEAFF
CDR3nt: TGTGCCAGCATGCAACGGGGACAGGGGGCCCCGAACACTGAAGCTTTCTTT

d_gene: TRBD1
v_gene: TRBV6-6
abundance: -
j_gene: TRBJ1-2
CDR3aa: CASSALTGSGYGYTF
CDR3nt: TGTGCCAGCAGTGCCCTGACAGGGAGTGGCTATGGCTACACCTTC

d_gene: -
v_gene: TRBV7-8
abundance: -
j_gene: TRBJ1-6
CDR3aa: CASRQTTGFGYNSPLHF
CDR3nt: TGTGCCAGCAGACAAACTACAGGGTTCGGGTATAATTCACCCCTCCACTTT

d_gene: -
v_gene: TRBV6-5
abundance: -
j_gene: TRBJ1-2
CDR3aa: CASSYGGEDGYTF
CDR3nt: TGTGCCAGCAGTTACGGGGGGGAGGATGGCTACACCTTC